These 12 T cell receptor beta chains were sequenced from one sample in a study of monozygotic twins with inflammatory bowel disease. TCRdb reprocessed the 5' RACE reads, with one entry per CDR3 protein and no DNA. This sample's clone table lists about 380,000 distinct CDR3 sequences. The material sequenced was blood. These TCRs come from a human donor with ulcerative colitis or Crohn's disease, or a healthy co-twin of an affected twin (not recorded which).

The chain employs TRBV3-1 and TRBJ2-5; lacking DNA, the TRBD2 call made by TCRdb goes unchecked. Germline assignment: CDR1 LGHDT and CDR2 YNNKEL (reference sequence). There are 12 residues in the CDR3. The CDR3 here is CASLTSGETQYF.

The CDR3 protein is CASSTQGSETQYF. The chain joins TRBV5-1 to TRBJ2-5; TCRdb gives TRBD1 as the D gene, but with no DNA this cannot be confirmed. Germline loops: CDR1 SGHRS, CDR2 YFSETQ. The CDR3 is made up of 13 amino acids.

The chain joins TRBV15 to TRBJ2-1; TCRdb outputs TRBD2, but without DNA this stays unchecked. The CDR3 is made up of 15 amino acids. The germline V gene has CDR1 LNHNV and CDR2 YYDKDF (reference sequence). This CDR3 reads CATSRDRTLPDEQFF.

The V call is TRBV6-5, the J call TRBJ2-2. The CDR3 is made up of 15 amino acids. Germline loops: CDR1 MNHEY, CDR2 SVGAGI. The CDR3 protein is CASSYTRRVTMELFF.

The chain has TRBV30 and TRBJ2-1; TCRdb calls TRBD1, which cannot be checked without DNA. The CDR3 consists of 15 residues. CDR1 is GTSNPN, CDR2 SVGIG, per germline (reference sequence). CDR3 in amino acids: CAWSVGTGVYNEQFF. Full variable domain (rest looked up from reference TRBV30 and TRBJ2-1): SQTIHQWPATLVQPVGSPLSLECTVEGTSNPNLYWYRQAAGRGLQLLFYSVGIGQISSEVPQNLSASRPQDRQFILSSKKLLLSDSGFYLCAWSVGTGVYNEQFFGPGTRLTVL.

This CDR3 is CASSFTWTDNEQFF. The rearrangement links TRBV7-2 to TRBJ2-1; the TRBD1 assignment by TCRdb is unverifiable without DNA. Germline lookup yields CDR1 SGHTA and CDR2 FQGNSA. This CDR3 has 14 residues.

The chain employs TRBV18 and TRBJ2-7. From germline, CDR1 is KGHSH and CDR2 LQKENI. This CDR3 comprises 12 residues. CDR3 sequence: CASSPILNEQYF.

The chain's CDR3 is CASSGTGNSYEQYF. The chain joins TRBV7-9 to TRBJ2-7; TCRdb returns TRBD1, unconfirmable since there is no DNA. Germline V gene sequence: CDR1 SEHNR, CDR2 FQNEAQ (reference sequence). This CDR3 has 14 amino acids. Combining the CDR3 with reference TRBV7-9 and TRBJ2-7 gives the whole variable domain DTGVSQNPRHKITKRGQNVTFRCDPISEHNRLYWYRQTLGQGPEFLTYFQNEAQLEKSRLLSDRFSAERPKGSFSTLEIQRTEQGDSAMYLCASSGTGNSYEQYFGPGTRLTVT.

The V gene is TRBV7-8, the J gene TRBJ2-7. The germline gives CDR1 SGHVS, CDR2 FQNEAQ. The CDR3 sequence is 15 residues long. This CDR3 reads CASSLDIRISYEQYF.

The CDR3 sequence is CASSRRWGQDGKNIQYF. J is TRBJ2-4 and V is TRBV12-3 or TRBV12-4; TCRdb designates TRBD1, a call that cannot be tested without DNA. The CDR3 covers 17 residues.

The V and J genes are TRBV12-5 and TRBJ1-1. The V gene's germline CDR1 is LGHNT and CDR2 FRNRAP. CDR3 length: 15 residues. The CDR3 sequence: CASASSPAANTEAFF.

The gene calls are TRBV4-1 and TRBJ2-1. The CDR3 is made up of 15 amino acids. CDR1 is MGHRA, CDR2 YSYEKL, per germline. The CDR3 sequence is CASSHRNAIYNEQFF.